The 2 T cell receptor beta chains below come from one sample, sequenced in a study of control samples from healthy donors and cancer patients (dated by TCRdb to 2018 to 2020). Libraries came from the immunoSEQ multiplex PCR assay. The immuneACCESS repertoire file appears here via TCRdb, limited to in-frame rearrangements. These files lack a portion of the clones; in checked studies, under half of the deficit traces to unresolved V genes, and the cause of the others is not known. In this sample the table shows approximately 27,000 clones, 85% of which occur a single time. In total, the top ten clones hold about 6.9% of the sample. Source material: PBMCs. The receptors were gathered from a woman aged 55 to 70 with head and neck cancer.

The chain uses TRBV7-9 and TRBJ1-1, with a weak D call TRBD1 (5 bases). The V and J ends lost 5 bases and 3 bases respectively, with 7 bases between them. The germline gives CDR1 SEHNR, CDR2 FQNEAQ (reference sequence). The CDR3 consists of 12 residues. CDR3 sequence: CASSRGDTEAFF. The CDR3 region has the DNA TGTGCCAGCAGCCGGGGGGACACTGAAGCTTTCTTT.

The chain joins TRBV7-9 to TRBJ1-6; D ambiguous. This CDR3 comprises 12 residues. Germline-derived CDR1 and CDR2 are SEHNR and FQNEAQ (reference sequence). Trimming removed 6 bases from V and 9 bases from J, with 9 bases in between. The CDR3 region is CASSSGRSPLHF. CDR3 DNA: TGTGCCAGCAGTTCGGGCCGTTCACCCCTCCACTTT.